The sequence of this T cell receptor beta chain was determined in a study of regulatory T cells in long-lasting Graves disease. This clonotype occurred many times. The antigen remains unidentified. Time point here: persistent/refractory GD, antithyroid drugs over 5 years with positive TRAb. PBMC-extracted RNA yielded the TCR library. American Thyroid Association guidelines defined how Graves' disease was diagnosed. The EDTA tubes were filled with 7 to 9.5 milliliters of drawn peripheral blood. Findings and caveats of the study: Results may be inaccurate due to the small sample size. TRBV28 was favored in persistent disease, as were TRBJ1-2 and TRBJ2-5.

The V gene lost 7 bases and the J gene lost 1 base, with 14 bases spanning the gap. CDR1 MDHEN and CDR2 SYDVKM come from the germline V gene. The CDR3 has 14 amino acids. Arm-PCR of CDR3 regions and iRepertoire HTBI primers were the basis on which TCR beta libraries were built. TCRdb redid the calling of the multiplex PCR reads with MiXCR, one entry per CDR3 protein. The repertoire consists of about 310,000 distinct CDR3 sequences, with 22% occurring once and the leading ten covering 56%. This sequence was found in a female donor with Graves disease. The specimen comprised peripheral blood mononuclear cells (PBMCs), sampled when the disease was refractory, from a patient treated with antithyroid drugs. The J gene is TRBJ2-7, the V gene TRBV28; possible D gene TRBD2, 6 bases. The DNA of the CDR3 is TGTGCCAGCATCCACCCCGGGGGATCCTACGAGCAGTACTTC. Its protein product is CASIHPGGSYEQYF.